This passage covers 11 T cell receptor beta chains from one sample sequenced in a study of T-cell reconstitution after alpha-beta-depleted transplantation in children (dated by TCRdb to 2016 to 2017). Read against the paper, the sample's treatment or condition label means: allogeneic hematopoietic cell transplantation with graft depleted of TCRalphabeta T cells and CD19 B cells. Library creation used PCR. Sequencing was performed on an Illumina HiSeq 2500. Molecular barcoding was employed in the preparation of TCR libraries, with unique molecular identifiers being used to normalize TCRbeta repertoire quantification. TCRdb cleaned the public reads at Q25 with fastp, built clones with MiXCR and kept in-frame beta chains. Merged by CDR3 protein, the rows form single entries marked with the most common genes and DNA. The sample data list around 440,000 distinct CDR3 sequences, and roughly a tenth of these were observed just once. Around 2% of the sample belongs to the ten largest clones.

The sample was PBMCs, taken before TCRalphabeta/CD19-depleted stem cell transplant. The source is a child between 2 and 9 years old with inherited bone marrow failure, due to receive a stem cell transplant.

This clonotype was seen a few times. This chain connects TRBV20-1 to TRBJ2-7, with 11 positions matching TRBD2. Germline V gives CDR1 DFQATT, CDR2 SNEGSKA (reference sequence). This CDR3 is built from 13 residues. The junction had 4 bases not matched to a gene; V was cut back by 6 bases and J by 3 bases. CDR3: CSATGTSGYEQYF. CDR3 sequence (DNA): TGCAGTGCCACCGGGACTAGCGGCTACGAGCAGTACTTC.

This clonotype was observed at least ten times. The V call is TRBV3-1, the J call TRBJ2-7, with D possibly TRBD2 on 5 matching bases. Germline loops: CDR1 LGHDT, CDR2 YNNKEL (reference sequence). The CDR3 totals 15 residues. The V gene lost 0 bases and the J gene lost 5 bases, with 14 bases spanning the gap. The CDR3 region is CASSQDGYSEDEQYF. CDR3 coding DNA: TGTGCCAGCAGCCAAGACGGCTATTCGGAGGACGAGCAGTACTTC.

The table lists this clonotype with many counts. The chain couples TRBV27 to TRBJ2-7; TRBD1 might be the D (6 bases). CDR1 MNHEY and CDR2 SMNVEV come from the germline V gene (reference sequence). The CDR3 is 16 residues long. V lost 2 bases and J 3 bases, leaving 17 bases between the germline ends. The chain's CDR3 is CASSLAGGGLGYEQYF. The CDR3 region has the DNA TGTGCCAGCAGTTTAGCAGGTGGGGGCCTGGGCTACGAGCAGTACTTC.

This clonotype was found a few times. The chain joins TRBV5-1 to TRBJ2-1; possibly TRBD1 for D (6 bases). Trimming took off 4 bases at V and 9 bases at J, with 23 bases between the two ends. Germline CDR1 and CDR2: SGHRS and YFSETQ. This CDR3 is 16 amino acids long. In DNA form, the CDR3 reads TGCGCCAGCAGCCGTACAACCCCACCCGTAGGGGGTGAGCAGTTCTTC. This sequence encodes CASSRTTPPVGGEQFF.

This clonotype was recorded at least ten times. The chain links TRBV6-5 to TRBJ2-1, with D hard to call. V was cut by 4 bases and J by 4 bases, with 14 bases left in between. Germline CDR1 MNHEY, CDR2 SVGAGI. The CDR3 has 15 residues. The CDR3 sequence is CASSFSRLEYNEQFF. CDR3 nucleotide sequence: TGTGCCAGCAGTTTTTCACGGTTAGAGTACAATGAGCAGTTCTTC.

The rearrangement uses TRBV11-2 and TRBJ2-1; 8 bases are shared with TRBD1. The germline V gene has CDR1 SGHAT and CDR2 FQNNGV. CDR3 size: 15 residues. The junction had 6 bases not matched to a gene; V was cut back by 6 bases and J by 2 bases. CDR3 residues: CASSFRGPTYNEQFF. The DNA of the CDR3 is TGTGCCAGCAGTTTCAGGGGGCCCACCTACAATGAGCAGTTCTTC.

In its sample, this clonotype was seen a few times. V and J are TRBV7-2 and TRBJ2-7, with 7 bases that match TRBD2. The CDR3 loop spans 12 amino acids. The germline V gene has CDR1 SGHTA and CDR2 FQGNSA. As DNA, the CDR3 is TGTGCCAGCAGCTTCCTAGCGGTCCTGTTCGAAGTC. The encoded protein is CASSFLAVLFEV.

At least ten counts were recorded for this clonotype. The CDR3 here is CASNLGWQGNEQFF. CDR3 sequence (DNA): TGTGCCAGCAACCTAGGGTGGCAAGGGAATGAGCAGTTCTTC. The chain carries TRBV2 and TRBJ2-1; D gene uncertain. V dropped 7 bases and J dropped 7 bases, with 17 bases sitting between them. The germline V gene has CDR1 SNHLY and CDR2 FYNNEI. The CDR3 is 14 residues long.

This clonotype has a count of ten or more. The V and J genes are TRBV2 and TRBJ2-2; D is uncertain. Trimming removed 1 base at V and 7 bases at J, with 10 bases between. Germline lookup yields CDR1 SNHLY and CDR2 FYNNEI. There are 14 residues in the CDR3. As DNA, the CDR3 is TGTGCCAGCAGTGAAGTATCGGGCTTCGGGGAGCTGTTTTTT. This sequence encodes CASSEVSGFGELFF. The full variable domain, with the rest looked up from reference TRBV2 and TRBJ2-2, is EPEVTQTPSHQVTQMGQEVILRCVPISNHLYFYWYRQILGQKVEFLVSFYNNEISEKSEIFDDQFSVERPDGSNFTLKIRSTKLEDSAMYFCASSEVSGFGELFFGEGSRLTVL.

J is TRBJ2-5 and V is TRBV23-1; either TRBD1 or TRBD2 may fit D (5 bases each). TRBV23-1 is classed as an ORF, of uncertain function. CDR3 length: 13 residues. Trimming stripped 6 bases from V and 8 bases from J, with 16 bases between. CDR3 protein: CASRLRDRLTQYF. The CDR3 nucleotides read TGCGCCAGCAGACTCCGGGACCGCCTCACCCAGTACTTC.

The chain has TRBV12-3 or TRBV12-4 and TRBJ1-3, with D uncertain. Trimming took off 6 bases at V and 0 bases at J, with 9 bases between the two ends. CDR3 length equals 14 residues. Here the CDR3 reads CASRKGISGNTIYF. CDR3 sequence (DNA): TGTGCCAGCAGGAAAGGGATCTCTGGAAACACCATATATTTT.